A single sample is the source of the 18 T cell receptor beta chains below, sequenced in a study of blood T cell repertoires in COVID-19. The data were produced by immunoSEQ multiplex PCR, yet TCRdb's version contains in-frame clones alone and is incomplete. The sample carries 100,000 to 150,000 clones, 65% to 90% recorded once. Sequenced input: PBMCs or T cells enriched from blood (not recorded which). These receptor sequences come from a woman aged 45 to 65 who had recovered from COVID-19.

This clone appeared a single time. This chain connects TRBV5-1 to TRBJ2-5; 8 bases map to TRBD1. CDR1 is SGHRS and CDR2 is YFSETQ in the germline V gene. Unmatched junction bases numbered 10, after V lost 4 bases and J lost 2 bases. The CDR3 spans 16 residues. CDR3 region: CASSPAPGTGQETQYF. In DNA form, the CDR3 reads TGCGCCAGCAGCCCCGCCCCCGGGACAGGTCAAGAGACCCAGTACTTC.

The chain recombines TRBV11-2 with TRBJ1-2, with 11 bases aligning to TRBD1. CDR3 length equals 14 residues. The J segment lost 4 bases and the V segment lost 5 bases, leaving 3 bases of the junction unmatched. Germline loops: CDR1 SGHAT, CDR2 FQNNGV. CDR3 in DNA: TGTGCCAGCAGCGGGACAGGGGGATCCTATGGCTACACCTTC. This codes for CASSGTGGSYGYTF. Based on the CDR3 plus reference TRBV11-2 and TRBJ1-2, the full variable domain is EAGVAQSPRYKIIEKRQSVAFWCNPISGHATLYWYQQILGQGPKLLIQFQNNGVVDDSQLPKDRFSAERLKGVDSTLKIQPAKLEDSAVYLCASSGTGGSYGYTFGSGTRLTVV.

The J gene is TRBJ1-1, the V gene TRBV18; D perhaps matches TRBD1 (6 bases). The CDR3 contains 15 residues. Per the germline V gene, CDR1 is KGHSH and CDR2 is LQKENI. V lost 0 bases and J 4 bases, leaving 12 bases between the germline ends. DNA for the CDR3: TGTGCCAGCTCACCACCGGCCAGGGGCGGCACTGAAGCTTTCTTT. Translating gives CASSPPARGGTEAFF.

This chain joins TRBV2 and TRBJ2-1; 8 nucleotides match TRBD1. This CDR3 is built from 15 residues. CDR1 is SNHLY and CDR2 is FYNNEI in the germline V gene. V gave up 7 bases and J gave up 4 bases; unmatched junction bases: 9. The CDR3 loop reads CASTLDRGQYNEQFF. CDR3 sequence (DNA): TGTGCCAGCACCCTAGACAGGGGTCAATACAATGAGCAGTTCTTC.

The chain has TRBV29-1 and TRBJ2-7; the match to TRBD1 covers 7 bases. Germline assignment: CDR1 SQVTM and CDR2 ANQGSEA. The CDR3 consists of 15 residues. The trim removed 4 bases at V and 2 bases at J, leaving 11 bases unmatched. CDR3 residues: CSVVGRGGRTYEQYF. As DNA, the CDR3 is TGCAGCGTTGTGGGACGAGGGGGCCGTACCTACGAGCAGTACTTC.

This clone was found once. The chain couples TRBV7-9 to TRBJ1-1, with no clear D. The CDR3 is 15 residues long. CDR1 is SEHNR, CDR2 FQNEAQ, per germline (reference sequence). The germline V and J ends were trimmed by 2 bases and 4 bases, with 14 bases remaining between them. CDR3 nucleotides: TGTGCCAGCAGCTTATTAGCACAAAAGAGCACTGAAGCTTTCTTT. Translation: CASSLLAQKSTEAFF.

The CDR3: CSASPMTSGGYFIEQYF. The DNA of the CDR3 is TGCAGTGCTAGTCCAATGACTAGCGGGGGATATTTCATCGAGCAGTACTTC. The chain combines TRBV20-1 with TRBJ2-7, with 12 bases lining up with TRBD2. The CDR3 has 17 residues. Unmatched junction bases numbered 15, after V lost 3 bases and J lost 6 bases. CDR1 is DFQATT and CDR2 is SNEGSKA in the germline V gene (reference sequence).

The chain recombines TRBV5-8 with TRBJ1-4; a weak D match, TRBD1 (6 bases). V was clipped by 4 bases and J by 5 bases, with 21 bases between them. This CDR3 contains 17 residues. Germline CDR1 reads SGHTS; CDR2 reads YDEGEE. The CDR3 reads CASSVDPDRSGNEKLFF. In DNA, the CDR3 is TGTGCCAGCAGCGTAGATCCCGACAGGTCGGGGAATGAAAAACTGTTTTTT.

This chain links TRBV27 with TRBJ2-3, with 9 positions matching TRBD1. Losses at the gene ends were 3 bases for V and 4 bases for J; bases not matched to a gene: 5. The CDR3 consists of 15 residues. CDR1 is MNHEY and CDR2 is SMNVEV in the germline V gene (reference sequence). CDR3 nucleotide sequence: TGTGCCAGCAGTTTGGGACAGGGACAGGCAGATACGCAGTATTTT. It translates to CASSLGQGQADTQYF.

This chain connects TRBV25-1 to TRBJ1-5; no clear D gene. Trimming took off 3 bases at V and 5 bases at J, with 17 bases between the two ends. The CDR3 is 16 amino acids. Germline assignment: CDR1 MGHDK and CDR2 SYGVNS. CDR3 in amino acids: CASSDRNLPLDQPQHF. CDR3 nucleotides: TGTGCCAGCAGTGATCGGAACCTTCCCCTAGATCAGCCCCAGCATTTT.

The rearrangement links TRBV7-2 to TRBJ1-1; D remains ambiguous. Trimming removed 1 base from V and 7 bases from J, with 10 bases in between. The length of the CDR3 is 13 residues. Germline-derived CDR1 and CDR2 are SGHTA and FQGNSA. CDR3 DNA: TGTGCCAGCAGCTTAGTAGGAGGTCTTGAAGCTTTCTTT. It codes for CASSLVGGLEAFF.

The DNA of the CDR3 is TGTGCCAGTAGTATAGATTGGCAGAATTCACCCCTCCACTTT. Protein product: CASSIDWQNSPLHF. The chain combines TRBV19 with TRBJ1-6; D ambiguous. V was cut by 0 bases and J by 7 bases, with 7 bases left in between. The CDR3 consists of 14 residues. Germline CDR1 is LNHDA and CDR2 is SQIVND (reference sequence).

In this sample, this clone turned up a few times. The same CDR3 also results from other DNA sequences found in this sample. V gene TRBV9 combines with J gene TRBJ2-2; 9 nucleotides match TRBD1. Trimming took 3 bases from V and 1 from J; bases not matched to a gene: 4. The CDR3 spans 16 residues. Per the germline V gene, CDR1 is SGDLS and CDR2 is YYNGEE. The CDR3 coding sequence is TGTGCCAGCAGCGCCCCGGGACAGGGGAACACCGGGGAGCTGTTTTTT. It translates to CASSAPGQGNTGELFF.

CDR3 sequence reads: CASSATGQSRNEQFF. For the CDR3, the DNA is TGTGCCAGCAGCGCCACGGGACAATCAAGGAATGAGCAGTTCTTC. V is TRBV7-6 and J is TRBJ2-1; tentatively, D is TRBD1 (6 bases). This CDR3 comprises 15 residues. V was trimmed by 5 bases and J by 7 bases, leaving 18 bases between them. Per the germline V gene, CDR1 is SGHVS and CDR2 is FNYEAQ.

The chain joins TRBV9 to TRBJ2-6; D might be TRBD1 (5 bases). The V and J ends lost 3 bases and 4 bases respectively, with 17 bases between them. The CDR3 has 17 amino acids. Germline loops: CDR1 SGDLS, CDR2 YYNGEE. The CDR3 region has the DNA TGTGCCAGCAGCGGGACAAGGAGAGGTCGAGGGGCCAACGTCCTGACTTTC. As protein: CASSGTRRGRGANVLTF. The entire variable domain, with the rest obtained from reference TRBV9 and TRBJ2-6, is as follows: DSGVTQTPKHLITATGQRVTLRCSPRSGDLSVYWYQQSLDQGLQFLIQYYNGEERAKGNILERFSAQQFPDLHSELNLSSLELGDSALYFCASSGTRRGRGANVLTFGAGSRLTVL.

The V call is TRBV18, the J call TRBJ1-5; 9 bases align to TRBD1. This CDR3 region has 17 residues. The V segment lost 0 bases and the J segment 7 bases; nucleotides outside the gene matches: 10. The germline V gene has CDR1 KGHSH and CDR2 LQKENI. CDR3 coding DNA: TGTGCCAGCTCACCACCTGGCGCGGACAGGGGCAGGCAGCCCCAGCATTTT. Protein: CASSPPGADRGRQPQHF.

This clone appeared a single time. This chain uses TRBV4-3 with TRBJ2-3, with 11 bases aligning to TRBD1. This CDR3 region has 16 residues. Germline V gives CDR1 LGHNA, CDR2 YSLEER. The ends lost 0 bases at V and 6 bases at J; junction bases unmatched: 5. The CDR3 DNA follows: TGCGCCAGCAGCCAAGATTACCGGGACAGGGGGGATACGCAGTATTTT. It codes for CASSQDYRDRGDTQYF.

The chain combines TRBV21-1 with TRBJ2-7; the D segment call TRBD2 is taken from the table without a DNA check. TRBV21-1 is given as a pseudogene. The CDR3 has 15 residues. The CDR3 reads CASSTRREGWYEQYF. The DNA for the CDR3 is TGTGCCAGCAGCACCCGTCGGGAGGGTTGGTACGAGCAGTACTTC.